This T cell receptor (beta chain) was sequenced during a study of PD-1 blockade in mismatch repair-deficient tumors. Overall study: Patients had approximately 12 mismatch repair-deficient cancer types, all previously treated and progressing.

PCR or immunohistochemistry showed mismatch repair deficiency in every enrolled patient. TCRs were sequenced from a few patients responding to pembrolizumab. Regarding the study as a whole: After pembrolizumab, tumor-resident clones rose rapidly, then generally contracted before radiologic responses.

Germline CDR1 is SGHRS and CDR2 is YFSETQ. This CDR3 spans 20 amino acids. J was trimmed by 3 bases and V by 0 bases; bases with no gene match: 15. In regard to this clone: Its target is not known.

Here immunoSEQ multiplex PCR was the method, and the copy in TCRdb shows in-frame clones only, minus some. Here the sample spans around 30,000 clones, around 80% being singletons. This chain uses TRBV5-1 with TRBJ2-7, with 13 bases matching TRBD2. The sequences come from PBMCs, collected 6 weeks after starting pembrolizumab. The receptor comes from an adult with mismatch repair-deficient cancer. In DNA, the CDR3 is TGCGCCAGCAGCTTGGCCTCCATACCGGGACTAGCGGGATACTTCTACGAGCAGTACTTC. This gives the protein CASSLASIPGLAGYFYEQYF.